This is a list of T cell receptor beta chains from one sample in a study of T cells in Graves' hyperthyroidism and ophthalmopathy. One entry per CDR3 protein results from TCRdb running MiXCR on the multiplex PCR reads. This sample has 450,000 to 600,000 distinct CDR3 sequences, with approximately 20% found just once. The sequencing sample was made of blood. These receptors all come from a man aged 35 to 55 with Graves' ophthalmopathy. Both conserved end residues are part of each CDR3. The D gene is left open where the match is weak. Clone size appears in some rows only: once, few, many, or a class for an expanded clone.

TRBV24-1,TRBJ1-2,NA,NA,TGTGCCACCAGTGATTTCAGGGGCTGGGGCTACACCTTC,CATSDFRGWGYTF
TRBV5-8,TRBJ2-7,NA,NA,TGTGCCAGCAGCTTGGGAAGGGTTGACGAGCAGTACTTC,CASSLGRVDEQYF
TRBV12-3/TRBV12-4,TRBJ2-1,NA,NA,TGTGCCAGCAGTTTAGTGGGGGCGACCTACAATGAGCAGTTCTTC,CASSLVGATYNEQFF
TRBV10-3,TRBJ2-5,NA,few,TGTGCCATCGGACGGGAGACCCAGTACTTC,CAIGRETQYF
TRBV5-6,TRBJ2-7,NA,NA,TGTGCCAGCAGCTTCTGGGGCCGCTCCTACGAGCAGTACTTC,CASSFWGRSYEQYF
TRBV4-2,TRBJ2-1,TRBD1,many,TGTGCCAGCAGCCAAGAGTGGACAGGGGTCAATGAGCAGTTCTTC,CASSQEWTGVNEQFF
TRBV7-3,TRBJ1-2,NA,NA,TGTGCCAGCAGCCACGGGGGGGACCCCTATGGCTACACCTTC,CASSHGGDPYGYTF
TRBV28,TRBJ1-2,NA,NA,TGTGCCAGCAGCTACCAGCGGGACTACACCTTC,CASSYQRDYTF
TRBV11-2,TRBJ1-1,TRBD1,many,TGTGCCAGCAGCAGGGGGCTGAGGGACACTGAAGCTTTCTTT,CASSRGLRDTEAFF
TRBV20-1,TRBJ2-2,TRBD2,few,TGCAGTGCTAGAGATCTGACTAGCGGGGAGACCGGGGAGCTGTTTTTT,CSARDLTSGETGELFF
TRBV30,TRBJ2-1,NA,many,TGTGCCTGGAACGTAAGGCAGTACAATGAGCAGTTCTTC,CAWNVRQYNEQFF
TRBV5-4,TRBJ2-3,TRBD2,NA,TGTGCCAGCAGCTTCCGGCTTGCGGGGGGGCGGGCAGATACGCAGTATTTT,CASSFRLAGGRADTQYF
TRBV7-9,TRBJ2-7,NA,many,TGTGCCAGCAGCGTGGGACTTTCCTCAAGCTCCTACGAGCAGTACTTC,CASSVGLSSSSYEQYF
TRBV29-1,TRBJ1-1,NA,few,TGCAGCGTCGCTGGGGGAGATTCAGGTCTACGGGGTTTCTTT,CSVAGGDSGLRGFF
TRBV2,TRBJ2-1,TRBD2,NA,TGTGCCAGCGGTAGCGGGAGGGGATGGGATGAGCAGTTCTTC,CASGSGRGWDEQFF
TRBV10-3,TRBJ1-2,NA,many,TGTGCCATCAGTGAGTCGGGGACCCGGACGGTTCATGGCTACACCTTC,CAISESGTRTVHGYTF
TRBV4-1,TRBJ2-7,TRBD1,NA,TGCGCCAGCAGCCATCCCGGGACAGGGCCCGTCCAGGAGCAGTACTTC,CASSHPGTGPVQEQYF
TRBV28,TRBJ2-5,NA,once,TGTGCCAGCAGTTTCACAGAGGGACACAACCAAGAGACCCAGTACTTC,CASSFTEGHNQETQYF
TRBV20-1,TRBJ2-5,TRBD2,many,TGCGGACCCTTGACTAGCGGGGGGCAGGAGACCCAGTACTTC,CGPLTSGGQETQYF
TRBV18,TRBJ1-3,NA,few,TGTGCCAGCTCACCCCTACAGGGTATCGGAAACACCATATATTTT,CASSPLQGIGNTIYF
TRBV6-1,TRBJ1-2,NA,few,TGTGCCAGAACTTATGGCTACACCTTC,CARTYGYTF
TRBV7-2,TRBJ2-7,TRBD2,NA,TGTGCCAGCAGCCTTCGGGGGGAAACATCCCACGAGCAGTACTTC,CASSLRGETSHEQYF
TRBV20-1,TRBJ2-1,NA,few,TGCAGTGCTAGCGGGAGGCAGTTCTTC,CSASGRQFF
TRBV7-2,TRBJ1-4,TRBD1,many,TGTGCCAGCAGCTTAGGACAGGGGAAGCGGAATGAAAAACTGTTTTTT,CASSLGQGKRNEKLFF
TRBV4-3,TRBJ2-3,TRBD2,few,TGCGCCAGCAGCCAAGATGGATTAGCGGGAGATACGCAGTATTTT,CASSQDGLAGDTQYF
TRBV4-2,TRBJ2-1,NA,NA,TGTGCCAGCAGCCAAGGAGGGACGGGAGCTGTTAATGAGCAGTTCTTC,CASSQGGTGAVNEQFF
TRBV7-2,TRBJ2-1,TRBD2,few,TGTGCCAGCAGCCCAAGACTACTAGCGGGGATGGGCAATGAGCAGTTCTTC,CASSPRLLAGMGNEQFF
TRBV28,TRBJ2-1,NA,many,TGTGCCACCAGAAAGGGGGGGACAGGCGATGAGCAGTTCTTC,CATRKGGTGDEQFF